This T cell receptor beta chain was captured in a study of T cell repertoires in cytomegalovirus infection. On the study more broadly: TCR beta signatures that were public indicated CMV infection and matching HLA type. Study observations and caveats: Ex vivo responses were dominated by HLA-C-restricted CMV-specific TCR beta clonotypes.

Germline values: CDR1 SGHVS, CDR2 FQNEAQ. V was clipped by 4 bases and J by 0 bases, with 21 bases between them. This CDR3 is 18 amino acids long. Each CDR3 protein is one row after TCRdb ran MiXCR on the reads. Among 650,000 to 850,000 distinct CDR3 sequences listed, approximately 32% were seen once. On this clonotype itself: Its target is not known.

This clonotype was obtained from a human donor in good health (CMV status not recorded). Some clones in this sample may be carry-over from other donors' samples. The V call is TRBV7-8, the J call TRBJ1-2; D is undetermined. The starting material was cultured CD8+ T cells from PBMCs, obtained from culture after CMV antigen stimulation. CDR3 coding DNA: TGTGCCAGCAGCTCCCCCCTGACAACACCATTGGCTAACTATGGCTACACCTTC. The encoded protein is CASSSPLTTPLANYGYTF. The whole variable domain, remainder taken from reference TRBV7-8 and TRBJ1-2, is GAGVSQSPRYKVAKRGQDVALRCDPISGHVSLFWYQQALGQGPEFLTYFQNEAQLDKSGLPSDRFFAERPEGSVSTLKIQRTQQEDSAVYLCASSSPLTTPLANYGYTFGSGTRLTVV.